This TCR beta chain was captured in a study of response to subunit inactivated influenza vaccine. Whole-study findings and limits: The authors offered the suggestion that each seasonal influenza vaccination recruits few new T cells.

This clonotype was observed a handful of times. The target antigen is unknown. TCRdb re-derived calls from the RT-PCR reads in MiXCR, one entry per CDR3 protein. The sample includes more than 600,000 distinct CDR3 sequences, under 20% seen only once; the top ten take about 11%. This CDR3 region has 14 residues. Trimming took off 1 base at V and 1 base at J, with 8 bases between the two ends. Germline V gene sequence: CDR1 SGHRS, CDR2 YFSETQ. The sequencing here drew on PBMCs from blood, taken 4 to 6 days after vaccination. This receptor was identified in a man aged 50-59 years who received an inactivated influenza vaccine. The rearrangement uses TRBV5-1 and TRBJ1-1; no reliable D call. CDR3 DNA: TGCGCCAGCAGCTTGTTCTTCCCGAACACTGAAGCTTTCTTT. Amino acids: CASSLFFPNTEAFF.